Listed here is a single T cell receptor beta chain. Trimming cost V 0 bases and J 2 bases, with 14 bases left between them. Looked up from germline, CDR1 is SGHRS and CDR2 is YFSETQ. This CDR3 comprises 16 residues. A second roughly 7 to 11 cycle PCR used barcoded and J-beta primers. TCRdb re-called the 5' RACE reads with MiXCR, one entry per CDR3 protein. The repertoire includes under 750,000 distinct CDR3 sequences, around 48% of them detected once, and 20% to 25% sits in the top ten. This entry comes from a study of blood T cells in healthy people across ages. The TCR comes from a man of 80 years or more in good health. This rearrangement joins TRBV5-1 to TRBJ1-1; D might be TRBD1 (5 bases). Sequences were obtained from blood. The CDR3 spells CASSLGQSGVNTEAFF. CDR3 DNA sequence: TGCGCCAGCAGCTTGGGACAGTCCGGGGTCAACACTGAAGCTTTCTTT. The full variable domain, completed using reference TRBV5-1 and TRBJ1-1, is KAGVTQTPRYLIKTRGQQVTLSCSPISGHRSVSWYQQTPGQGLQFLFEYFSETQRNKGNFPGRFSGRQFSNSRSEMNVSTLELGDSALYLCASSLGQSGVNTEAFFGQGTRLTVV.